A single sample gave rise to the 26 T cell receptor beta chains below, sequenced in a study of beta chain features in type 1 diabetes. Study-wide points: When Type 1 diabetes patients were examined, their TCRB CDR3s proved moderately but significantly shorter in all four CD4+ subsets.

Antigens for these TCRs are unknown. The isolated RNA, all of it, was reverse transcribed, so expressed TCRB transcripts were what got sequenced. Here immunoSEQ multiplex PCR was the method, and the copy in TCRdb shows in-frame clones only, minus some. The table includes hundreds of thousands of clones, 9.3% detected once. Material for sequencing was central memory CD4+ T cells from blood. These receptors all stem from a man aged 25 to 40 with type 1 diabetes.

This clone was picked up a small number of times. The chain recombines TRBV5-1 with TRBJ2-1; D ambiguous. V was shortened by 0 bases and J by 7 bases, with 5 bases between the two germline ends. The CDR3 is 12 residues long. Germline CDR1 is SGHRS and CDR2 is YFSETQ. Here the CDR3 reads CASSLELNEQFF. The CDR3 DNA sequence: TGCGCCAGCAGCTTGGAACTGAATGAGCAGTTCTTC.

The chain is built from TRBV5-4 and TRBJ1-1, with D perhaps TRBD1 (5 bases). The germline V and J ends were trimmed by 0 bases and 3 bases, with 6 bases remaining between them. The CDR3 spans 13 residues. The germline V gene encodes CDR1 SGHNT and CDR2 YYREEE (reference sequence). CDR3 nucleotide sequence: TGTGCCAGCAGCTTGGCCAGGGACACTGAAGCTTTCTTT. Its protein product is CASSLARDTEAFF.

This clone was seen more than once but under ten times. The genes are TRBV4-3 and TRBJ1-6, with TRBD1 identical over 7 bases. CDR1 is LGHNA, CDR2 YSLEER, per germline. J gave up 6 bases and V 1 base, and 12 bases lay outside the gene matches. The CDR3 spans 18 residues. The CDR3 loop is CASSQVPPDRLFNSPLHF. CDR3 DNA sequence: TGCGCCAGCAGCCAAGTTCCACCGGACAGGCTTTTTAATTCACCCCTCCACTTT.

This clone was seen ten or more times. The V and J genes are TRBV5-4 and TRBJ2-5; 9 positions match TRBD2. The length of the CDR3 is 15 residues. The V segment lost 0 bases and the J segment 8 bases; nucleotides outside the gene matches: 8. Germline V gives CDR1 SGHNT, CDR2 YYREEE (reference sequence). This CDR3 reads CASSLDASGAVTQYF. The CDR3 coding sequence is TGTGCCAGCAGCTTGGACGCTAGCGGGGCGGTAACCCAGTACTTC.

This clone has a handful of counts. The chain employs TRBV7-8 and TRBJ2-7; D might be TRBD1 (6 bases). With 3 bases removed from V and 3 bases from J, the gap between germline ends came to 21 bases. CDR1 is SGHVS, CDR2 FQNEAQ, per germline. CDR3 size: 17 residues. The DNA for the CDR3 is TGTGCCAGCAGCTTCGGACCATCAGGGGTCGGTCTCTACGAGCAGTACTTC. Translated, it gives CASSFGPSGVGLYEQYF.

This clone was picked up a small number of times. V is TRBV7-9 and J is TRBJ2-1, with D possibly TRBD1 on 6 matching bases. The CDR3 is 19 residues long. Germline CDR1 is SEHNR and CDR2 is FQNEAQ (reference sequence). The V end lost 5 bases, the J end lost 6 bases, and 29 bases lay between the germline ends. CDR3 DNA sequence: TGTGCCAGCAGCCCATTAGGGCAGGGGATGGGGGCTGGGATCAATGAGCAGTTCTTC. This translates into CASSPLGQGMGAGINEQFF. Supplemented by reference TRBV7-9 and TRBJ2-1, the full variable domain reads DTGVSQNPRHKITKRGQNVTFRCDPISEHNRLYWYRQTLGQGPEFLTYFQNEAQLEKSRLLSDRFSAERPKGSFSTLEIQRTEQGDSAMYLCASSPLGQGMGAGINEQFFGPGTRLTVL.

This chain connects TRBV7-9 to TRBJ2-5; weak D call: TRBD2 (6 bases). The ends were cut back, 5 bases at V and 1 base at J, with 11 bases in the middle. Germline V gene lookup returns CDR1 SEHNR and CDR2 FQNEAQ (reference sequence). The CDR3 covers 14 residues. Here the CDR3 reads CASSRGLTQETQYF. The CDR3 DNA sequence: TGTGCCAGCAGCAGGGGACTGACCCAAGAGACCCAGTACTTC.

There are many counts of this clone. The chain has TRBV7-2 and TRBJ2-1; 7 nucleotides align to TRBD2. Trimming at V came to 5 bases and at J to 4 bases, leaving 8 bases not matched to a gene. CDR1 is SGHTA, CDR2 FQGNSA, per germline. CDR3 length: 15 amino acids. CDR3 sequence (DNA): TGTGCCAGCAGCATCCAGCGGGAAACTTACAATGAGCAGTTCTTC. As protein: CASSIQRETYNEQFF. Looking up the rest from reference TRBV7-2 and TRBJ2-1 gives the full variable domain: GAGVSQSPSNKVTEKGKDVELRCDPISGHTALYWYRQSLGQGLEFLIYFQGNSAPDKSGLPSDRFSAERTGGSVSTLTIQRTQQEDSAVYLCASSIQRETYNEQFFGPGTRLTVL.

This clone has just a few counts. The rearrangement joins TRBV5-1 to TRBJ2-3; D is unclear. The CDR3 contains 17 residues. Germline lookup yields CDR1 SGHRS and CDR2 YFSETQ. Between the trimmed V and J ends, which lost 4 bases and 2 bases, there was a span of 20 bases. CDR3 nucleotides: TGCGCCAGCAGCGCCGGACGGGTTTGGGCCCTCACAGATACGCAGTATTTT. Translating it yields CASSAGRVWALTDTQYF.

The chain is built from TRBV7-8 and TRBJ2-1; a weak D match, TRBD1 (5 bases). V dropped 1 base and J dropped 10 bases, with 14 bases sitting between them. Germline CDR1 and CDR2: SGHVS and FQNEAQ. CDR3 length equals 14 residues. CDR3 sequence (DNA): TGTGCCAGCAGCTTAGATGCAGGGTCATACGAGCAGTTCTTC. It is translated as CASSLDAGSYEQFF.

The chain carries TRBV5-8 and TRBJ1-1; 7 bases align to TRBD1. Germline V gene lookup returns CDR1 SGHTS and CDR2 YDEGEE. The CDR3 covers 17 residues. V was pared by 4 bases and J by 7 bases, with 19 bases of the junction left unmatched. The CDR3 DNA reads as TGTGCCAGCAGCGCTTTTATGAACAGGGGCCTAATGGGTGAAGCTTTCTTT. Translated, it gives CASSAFMNRGLMGEAFF. Combining the CDR3 with reference TRBV5-8 and TRBJ1-1 gives the whole variable domain EAGVTQSPTHLIKTRGQQATLRCSPISGHTSVYWYQQALGLGLQFLLWYDEGEERNRGNFPPRFSGRQFPNYSSELNVNALELEDSALYLCASSAFMNRGLMGEAFFGQGTRLTVV.

The chain carries TRBV19 and TRBJ1-5; a weak D match, TRBD1 (5 bases). The CDR3 loop spans 15 amino acids. The V end was cut by 8 bases, the J end by 0 bases, with 14 bases between. In germline, CDR1 is LNHDA, CDR2 SQIVND (reference sequence). CDR3 amino acids: CASAPRQHSNQPQHF. The CDR3 DNA reads TGTGCCAGTGCTCCCCGACAGCATAGCAATCAGCCCCAGCATTTT. Supplemented by reference TRBV19 and TRBJ1-5, the full variable domain reads DGGITQSPKYLFRKEGQNVTLSCEQNLNHDAMYWYRQDPGQGLRLIYYSQIVNDFQKGDIAEGYSVSREKKESFPLTVTSAQKNPTAFYLCASAPRQHSNQPQHFGDGTRLSIL.

This clone turned up a few times. The chain links TRBV4-3 to TRBJ2-1; 10 bases line up with TRBD1. This CDR3 region has 19 residues. Germline lookup yields CDR1 LGHNA and CDR2 YSLEER. After removal of 0 bases from V and 1 base from J, the junction contained 9 bases not matched to a gene. This chain's CDR3 is CASSQDPLGGQGSYNEQFF. Written as DNA, the CDR3 is TGCGCCAGCAGCCAAGATCCCTTAGGGGGACAGGGGTCCTACAATGAGCAGTTCTTC.

This clone has more than one count but fewer than ten. This chain joins TRBV15 and TRBJ2-1; 11 nucleotides line up with TRBD1. Trimming cost V 5 bases and J 6 bases; bases outside gene matches: 9. This CDR3 is 16 amino acids long. The germline V gene has CDR1 LNHNV and CDR2 YYDKDF (reference sequence). DNA for the CDR3: TGTGCCACCAGCCGCGGTAGGGGACAGGGGGTCAATGAGCAGTTCTTC. Translation gives CATSRGRGQGVNEQFF.

This rearrangement joins TRBV6-5 to TRBJ2-3, with 8 bases aligning to TRBD1. Trimming removed 4 bases from V and 1 base from J; junction bases left unmatched: 7. Germline V gene lookup returns CDR1 MNHEY and CDR2 SVGAGI. This CDR3 is built from 16 residues. The CDR3 reads CASSWTGPGGTDTQYF. In DNA, the CDR3 is TGTGCCAGCAGTTGGACAGGGCCGGGGGGCACAGATACGCAGTATTTT.

This clone came up a few times. The genes are TRBV9 and TRBJ2-3, with TRBD2 matching over 7 bases. The junction had 16 bases not matched to a gene; V was cut back by 4 bases and J by 2 bases. Germline assignment: CDR1 SGDLS and CDR2 YYNGEE. CDR3 length: 18 amino acids. CDR3 coding DNA: TGTGCCAGCAGCCCCGGCCGAACGGGGGGACCACTCACAGATACGCAGTATTTT. It codes for CASSPGRTGGPLTDTQYF. Variable domain in full (rest from reference TRBV9 and TRBJ2-3): DSGVTQTPKHLITATGQRVTLRCSPRSGDLSVYWYQQSLDQGLQFLIQYYNGEERAKGNILERFSAQQFPDLHSELNLSSLELGDSALYFCASSPGRTGGPLTDTQYFGPGTRLTVL.

V is TRBV7-2 and J is TRBJ2-5; either TRBD1 or TRBD2 may fit D (6 bases each). Germline-derived CDR1 and CDR2 are SGHTA and FQGNSA. The V end lost 5 bases, the J end lost 5 bases, and 15 bases lay between the germline ends. The CDR3 runs 14 residues. The CDR3 spells CASSPHLGGETQYF. In DNA form, the CDR3 reads TGTGCCAGCAGCCCGCACCTAGGGGGGGAGACCCAGTACTTC.

This clone has ten or more counts. This chain connects TRBV7-2 to TRBJ2-4; 9 nucleotides align to TRBD1. V dropped 1 base and J dropped 5; count of bases not matched to a gene: 6. CDR3 size: 16 residues. CDR1 and CDR2 (germline): SGHTA, FQGNSA. The CDR3 sequence is CASSLGPGQGQNIQYF. In DNA, the CDR3 is TGTGCCAGCAGCTTAGGGCCGGGACAGGGACAAAACATTCAGTACTTC.

This sequence joins TRBV6-1 and TRBJ2-1; TRBD1 aligns across 8 bases. The CDR3 consists of 13 residues. Germline CDR1 is MNHNS and CDR2 is SASEGT. V lost 6 bases, J lost 5 bases, and 3 bases stayed unmatched. This CDR3 reads CASRATGDNEQFF. In DNA form, the CDR3 reads TGTGCCAGCAGGGCGACAGGGGACAATGAGCAGTTCTTC.

This clone was seen a few times. At one of its ends the junction is not consistent with the germline gene, which may arise from a read error. Other DNA sequences in this specimen translate into the identical CDR3. This chain uses TRBV7-7 with TRBJ2-5; TRBD1 aligns across 7 bases. The CDR3 runs to 13 residues. Looked up from germline, CDR1 is SSHAT and CDR2 is FNYEAQ (reference sequence). The CDR3 nucleotides are TGTGCTAGCAGCCGGGACAGCCAAGAGACCCAGTACTTC. This codes for CASSRDSQETQYF.

This clone has just a few counts. The chain employs TRBV18 and TRBJ2-5; 9 nucleotides align to TRBD1. CDR1 and CDR2 from the germline V gene are KGHSH and LQKENI. V shed 10 bases, J shed 1 base, and the junction held 10 bases outside the gene matches. This CDR3 region has 15 residues. The CDR3 region is CATRSGTGPQETQYF. Written as DNA, the CDR3 is TGTGCCACCAGATCCGGGACAGGGCCCCAAGAGACCCAGTACTTC.

This clone was recorded a few times. V and J are TRBV2 and TRBJ2-2; D is perhaps TRBD2 (5 bases). The length of the CDR3 is 14 residues. V shed 8 bases and J shed 3 bases, with 13 bases lying between them. Germline CDR1 SNHLY, CDR2 FYNNEI. The DNA for the CDR3 is TGTGCCAGCCTCCCGTTGAGGGACACCGGGGAGCTGTTTTTT. Protein product: CASLPLRDTGELFF. Full variable domain (remainder filled in from reference TRBV2 and TRBJ2-2): EPEVTQTPSHQVTQMGQEVILRCVPISNHLYFYWYRQILGQKVEFLVSFYNNEISEKSEIFDDQFSVERPDGSNFTLKIRSTKLEDSAMYFCASLPLRDTGELFFGEGSRLTVL.

J is TRBJ2-1 and V is TRBV19; 7 bases are shared with TRBD2. This CDR3 region has 14 residues. The V gene end was trimmed by 4 bases and the J gene end by 2 bases; junction bases not matched to a gene: 2. CDR1 and CDR2 (germline): LNHDA, SQIVND (reference sequence). CDR3 nucleotide sequence: TGTGCCAGTAGTACCGGGGGGACCTACAATGAGCAGTTCTTC. Amino acids: CASSTGGTYNEQFF.

The rearrangement uses TRBV19 and TRBJ1-5; D not resolved. Germline V gene sequence: CDR1 LNHDA, CDR2 SQIVND (reference sequence). The CDR3 is 14 residues long. The V end lost 10 bases, the J end lost 0 bases, and 13 bases lay between the germline ends. The CDR3 DNA reads TGTGCCACCTCCCAAGTATATAGCAATCAGCCCCAGCATTTT. This codes for CATSQVYSNQPQHF.

Here the CDR3 reads CASRTGGNYEQYF. CDR3 in DNA: TGTGCCAGCAGGACTGGTGGGAACTACGAGCAGTACTTC. The chain couples TRBV28 to TRBJ2-7; no firm D call. Trimming removed 6 bases at V and 3 bases at J, with 12 bases between. CDR3 size: 13 residues. Germline assignment: CDR1 MDHEN and CDR2 SYDVKM.

The gene calls are TRBV10-3 and TRBJ1-1; 9 nucleotides align to TRBD1. Germline values: CDR1 ENHRY, CDR2 SYGVKD. This CDR3 region has 15 residues. The ends lost 6 bases at V and 6 bases at J; junction bases unmatched: 11. CDR3: CAISAGTGPPAEAFF. The CDR3 DNA sequence: TGTGCCATCAGCGCAGGGACAGGGCCACCGGCTGAAGCTTTCTTT.